This T cell receptor beta chain was sequenced during a study of blood T cell repertoires in COVID-19. Overall study context: Some COVID-19 samples were acute and others convalescent; all came from the United States, Italy and Spain. The analysed material was cDNA or gDNA that came from T cells, B-cell-depleted T cells, or PBMCs.

Study processing details: The assay estimated nucleated cells by amplifying reference gene primers. The method was immunoSEQ multiplex PCR; TCRdb's version includes in-frame clones alone and lacks a portion of them. V and J calls and clone size are copied from that table; D and trimming were computed from the DNA. The repertoire consists of 190,000 or so clones, with about 81% occurring once and the leading ten covering roughly 12%. There are 16 residues in the CDR3. Trimming took 4 bases from V and 0 from J, leaving 12 bases between them. The germline V gene encodes CDR1 SEHNR and CDR2 FQNEAQ (reference sequence). Recruited during active infection, patients (from Seattle) were subsequently followed longitudinally. This clone was recorded a few times.

The V and J genes are TRBV7-9 and TRBJ2-2; D may be TRBD1 (6 bases). The receptor's source is an elderly woman with COVID-19, enrolled during active disease. Material for sequencing was peripheral blood. The CDR3 DNA follows: TGTGCCAGCAGCTCCAGGGGCGGAGCGAACACCGGGGAGCTGTTTTTT. It codes for CASSSRGGANTGELFF.